This entry is about one TCR beta chain. As originally analysed: From reference gene primer amplification, estimates of nucleated cell counts were derived. Profiling relied on immunoSEQ multiplex PCR, and the TCRdb table lists in-frame clones only, not all of them. V, J and clone size are those of that table, while D and trimming were read from the DNA. The sample holds some 80,000 clones, roughly four fifths seen once. The sample originates from a study of blood T cell repertoires in COVID-19. Study context: Material from acute and convalescent COVID-19 was sourced from the United States, Italy and Spain. PBMCs, B-cell-depleted T cells, or T cells were the source of the cDNA or gDNA that made up the material.

The CDR3 runs to 17 residues. Per the germline V gene, CDR1 is SGHTA and CDR2 is FQGNSA. The junction had 14 bases not matched to a gene; V was cut back by 8 bases and J by 0 bases. The material sequenced was peripheral blood. This sequence originates from a woman aged 70-85 years with acute or convalescent COVID-19. The chain joins TRBV7-2 to TRBJ2-3, with 7 bases aligning to TRBD2. CDR3 residues: CASARSAGRTSTDTQYF. The DNA of the CDR3 is TGTGCCAGCGCGCGCTCAGCGGGACGAACTAGCACAGATACGCAGTATTTT. The full variable domain, rest sourced from reference TRBV7-2 and TRBJ2-3, is GAGVSQSPSNKVTEKGKDVELRCDPISGHTALYWYRQSLGQGLEFLIYFQGNSAPDKSGLPSDRFSAERTGGSVSTLTIQRTQQEDSAVYLCASARSAGRTSTDTQYFGPGTRLTVL.